This T cell receptor beta chain emerged from a study of blood T cells in healthy people across ages. PCR was performed a second time for about 6 to 11 cycles using a sample-barcoded 5' primer and a J-beta primer mix. TCRdb processed the 5' RACE reads anew with MiXCR; each CDR3 protein has one entry. The table records about 1.5 million distinct CDR3 sequences, 35% to 45% of them present only once. Per germline, CDR1 MNHEY and CDR2 SVGAGI. This CDR3 is 13 amino acids long. V shed 0 bases and J 12 bases; nucleotides not matched to a gene: 5. Whole-study results and caveats: Estimates based on one million T cells were treated as lower bounds.

Comments on this clonotype: Its antigen is not identified.

Ranging in age from about 6 to 90, the donors were healthy Caucasian individuals from Russia. Total RNA, at least 5 micrograms per sample, was extracted from PBMCs. Sequencing was carried out using blood. This rearrangement joins TRBV6-5 to TRBJ2-3; 8 nucleotides line up with TRBD1. The sequence derives from a woman aged 18-29 years in good health. CDR3 in amino acids: CASSYSGTGDQYF. The CDR3 nucleotides read TGTGCCAGCAGTTACTCCGGGACAGGCGATCAGTATTTT.